This T cell receptor beta chain was profiled in a study of shared clonotypes between healthy human individuals. To note about this clone: Its antigen is as yet unknown.

Genomic DNA belonging to each subset was distributed in equal measure over several immunoSEQ plates. A roughly 200 ng quantity of DNA, about 30,000 T cell genomes, went into the sorted-subset replicate PCRs. Sequenced by immunoSEQ multiplex PCR; TCRdb stores in-frame clones only, minus some. The table has 1,100,000 or so clones, 70% to 80% seen once. Findings and caveats of the study: In general, naive subsets displayed greater estimated richness than memory subsets did.

In the CD4+ fraction, cells were divided into CD45RA+ naive and CD45RA-negative memory subsets. This clonotype originated in a man aged 18 to 30 in good health. Some clones in this sample may be carry-over from other donors' samples. The material sequenced was memory CD4+ T cells from PBMCs. Indicated subset: CD45RA-negative fraction.

The CDR3: CASSPTRNEAFF. The CDR3 region has the DNA TGTGCCAGCTCACCAACTAGAAATGAAGCTTTCTTT. The genes are TRBV18 and TRBJ1-1; no firm D call. The CDR3 runs 12 residues. The V gene lost 2 bases and the J gene lost 7 bases, with 8 bases spanning the gap. Germline V gives CDR1 KGHSH, CDR2 LQKENI.